A selection of T cell receptor beta chains follows, all from one sample in a study of blood T cell repertoires in COVID-19. Profiled with immunoSEQ multiplex PCR; TCRdb holds only in-frame clones, not every one. This sample has about 240,000 clones, with under 90% found just once. What was sequenced was PBMCs or T cells enriched from blood (not recorded which). These receptors were taken from a woman aged 40 to 55 who had been exposed to COVID-19. Each CDR3 is given with its conserved first and last residue. The D gene is left open where the match is weak. Expanded clones get a size class; other rows say once, few or many, or leave the size out.

v_gene	j_gene	abundance	d_gene	CDR3aa	CDR3nt
TRBV12-3/TRBV12-4	TRBJ2-5	NA	NA	CASSHQETQYF	TGTGCCAGCAGTCATCAAGAGACCCAGTACTTC
TRBV18	TRBJ2-3	NA	NA	CASSPPGGHARTQYF	TGTGCCAGCTCACCACCGGGGGGGCACGCTAGGACGCAGTATTTT
TRBV2	TRBJ2-7	few	NA	CASSMGSYEQYF	TGTGCCAGCAGTATGGGGAGCTACGAGCAGTACTTC
TRBV28	TRBJ1-2	few	NA	CASSFAGFGYTF	TGTGCCAGCAGTTTTGCGGGGTTTGGCTACACCTTC
TRBV11-2	TRBJ2-5	few	NA	CASSRAGTLQETQYF	TGTGCCAGCAGCCGTGCCGGGACACTTCAAGAGACCCAGTACTTC
TRBV18	TRBJ1-1	few	TRBD1	CASSPPYSGGLNTEAFF	TGTGCCAGCTCACCACCCTATTCAGGGGGGTTGAACACTGAAGCTTTCTTT
TRBV6-2/TRBV6-3	TRBJ2-7	NA	TRBD2	CASSYLTGTSGLREQYF	TGTGCCAGCAGTTATCTAACCGGGACTAGCGGGCTACGCGAGCAGTACTTC
TRBV2	TRBJ1-4	NA	NA	CASIAADEKLFF	TGTGCCAGCATCGCGGCAGATGAAAAACTGTTTTTT
TRBV27	TRBJ2-1	NA	TRBD2	CASSPGTSGEFYNEQFF	TGTGCCAGCAGTCCGGGGACTAGCGGGGAGTTCTACAATGAGCAGTTCTTC
TRBV21-1	TRBJ1-1	NA	NA	CAPGAATEAFF	TGTGCCCCAGGGGCAGCCACTGAAGCTTTCTTT
TRBV5-1	TRBJ2-7	few	TRBD1	CASSGDREGEQYF	TGCGCCAGCAGCGGGGACAGGGAAGGCGAGCAGTACTTC
TRBV7-3	TRBJ1-3	NA	NA	CASSLTGGSGNTIYF	TGTGCCAGCAGCCTCACGGGGGGGTCTGGAAACACCATATATTTT
TRBV5-1	TRBJ2-1	NA	TRBD2	CASSPGGANYYNEQFF	TGCGCCAGCAGCCCCGGGGGGGCTAATTACTACAATGAGCAGTTCTTC
TRBV5-4	TRBJ1-2	NA	TRBD1	CASSLEDRVSGYTF	TGTGCCAGCAGCTTAGAAGACAGGGTCTCTGGCTACACCTTC
TRBV18	TRBJ2-1	NA	NA	CASSPFRGLSSYNEQFF	TGTGCCAGCTCACCCTTCAGGGGTCTAAGCTCCTACAATGAGCAGTTCTTC
TRBV7-3	TRBJ2-5	NA	NA	CASSPAGKETQYF	TGTGCCAGCAGCCCGGCGGGGAAAGAGACCCAGTACTTC
TRBV6-2/TRBV6-3	TRBJ2-6	NA	NA	CASSYSGVRGANVLTF	TGTGCCAGCAGTTACTCCGGGGTGCGTGGGGCCAACGTCCTGACTTTC
TRBV3-1/TRBV3-2	TRBJ2-1	NA	TRBD2	CASSQNPAVAGGTYNEQFF	TGTGCCAGCAGCCAAAACCCCGCGGTAGCGGGGGGGACCTACAATGAGCAGTTCTTC
TRBV28	TRBJ2-3	NA	TRBD2	CASRGLAGAPSTDTQYF	TGTGCCAGCAGGGGACTAGCGGGGGCCCCTAGCACAGATACGCAGTATTTT
TRBV24-1	TRBJ2-3	NA	NA	CATSPGTDTQYF	TGTGCCACCTCCCCCGGCACAGATACGCAGTATTTT
TRBV14	TRBJ2-7	NA	NA	CASSFAAYYEQYF	TGTGCCAGCAGCTTCGCGGCCTACTACGAGCAGTACTTC
TRBV18	TRBJ1-1	few	NA	CASSPVVGSEAFF	TGTGCCAGCTCACCAGTGGTCGGGTCTGAGGCTTTCTTT
TRBV5-4	TRBJ1-4	NA	NA	CASSLGRGEKLFF	TGTGCCAGCAGCTTGGGGCGAGGTGAAAAACTGTTTTTT
TRBV2	TRBJ1-2	NA	TRBD1	CASSEGTGGLPPGYTF	TGTGCCAGCAGTGAGGGGACAGGGGGCCTCCCCCCTGGCTACACCTTC
TRBV9	TRBJ2-5	NA	TRBD1	CASSAGFGQGAGGETQYF	TGTGCCAGCAGCGCCGGATTCGGACAGGGGGCGGGAGGAGAGACCCAGTACTTC
TRBV19	TRBJ1-1	once	NA	CASSMGGRMNTEAFF	TGTGCCAGTAGTATGGGGGGACGTATGAACACTGAAGCTTTCTTT
TRBV19	TRBJ2-6	NA	TRBD1	CASSDRGPGANVLTF	TGTGCCAGTAGCGACAGGGGGCCTGGGGCCAACGTCCTGACTTTC
TRBV10-3	TRBJ2-7	NA	NA	CAISEDLQVNYEQYF	TGTGCCATCAGTGAGGACCTCCAGGTGAACTACGAGCAGTACTTC
TRBV9	TRBJ2-1	NA	NA	CASSVGALRDNEQFF	TGTGCCAGCAGCGTAGGGGCCCTACGCGACAATGAGCAGTTCTTC
TRBV19	TRBJ1-3	NA	NA	CASSMGGFSGNTIYF	TGTGCCAGTAGTATGGGCGGGTTTTCTGGAAACACCATATATTTT
TRBV7-8	TRBJ2-7	NA	NA	CASSLVFQGYEQYF	TGTGCCAGCAGCTTAGTCTTCCAGGGTTACGAGCAGTACTTC
TRBV2	TRBJ2-7	NA	TRBD1	CASSDTLGLRDRDYEQYF	TGTGCCAGCAGTGACACATTGGGACTACGGGACAGGGACTACGAGCAGTACTTC
TRBV4-1	TRBJ1-4	NA	NA	CASSRTAGNEKLFF	TGCGCCAGCAGCAGGACGGCGGGTAATGAAAAACTGTTTTTT
TRBV28	TRBJ1-3	NA	TRBD1	CASSPQTGGNTIYF	TGTGCCAGCAGTCCCCAGACAGGGGGAAACACCATATATTTT
TRBV28	TRBJ1-5	NA	NA	CASTTSLQQPQHF	TGTGCCAGCACAACGAGTCTGCAACAGCCCCAGCATTTT
TRBV5-3	TRBJ1-6	NA	NA	CARSLREAPDNSPLHF	TGTGCCAGAAGCCTACGGGAGGCACCGGATAATTCACCCCTCCACTTT
TRBV6-5	TRBJ1-1	NA	NA	CASRANTEAFF	TGTGCCAGCAGAGCAAACACTGAAGCTTTCTTT
TRBV11-1	TRBJ1-2	NA	NA	CASSSSQDYGYTF	TGTGCCAGCAGCTCAAGTCAGGATTATGGCTACACCTTC
TRBV7-9	TRBJ2-4	NA	TRBD1	CASSLETGIANIQYF	TGTGCCAGCAGCTTAGAGACAGGGATTGCAAACATTCAGTACTTC
TRBV7-2	TRBJ2-3	NA	NA	CASSLEWGGDTQYF	TGTGCCAGCAGCCTAGAGTGGGGAGGCGATACGCAGTATTTT
TRBV7-2	TRBJ1-3	NA	TRBD1	CASSRSGQGSGNTIYF	TGTGCCAGCAGCCGGAGCGGACAGGGCTCTGGAAACACCATATATTTT
TRBV6-5	TRBJ2-5	NA	NA	CASTQYQETQYF	TGTGCCAGCACTCAGTACCAAGAGACCCAGTACTTC
TRBV10-3	TRBJ2-3	NA	TRBD1	CAISVGTGSTDTQYF	TGTGCCATCAGTGTCGGGACAGGGAGCACAGATACGCAGTATTTT
TRBV3-1/TRBV3-2	TRBJ2-7	NA	TRBD2	CASSQGSSGGPYGEQYF	TGTGCCAGCAGCCAAGGTTCTAGCGGGGGCCCCTACGGAGAGCAGTACTTC
TRBV6-5	TRBJ2-7	NA	TRBD2	CASSYSVAGGQEAHF	TGTGCCAGCAGTTACTCTGTAGCGGGGGGGCAGGAGGCACACTTC
TRBV30	TRBJ1-1	NA	TRBD1	CAWGTGSNTEAFF	TGTGCCTGGGGGACAGGGTCGAACACTGAAGCTTTCTTT